The 18 T cell receptor beta chains below all came from one sample that was sequenced in a study of human T cells and chemical hapten exposure. TCRdb reanalysed the RACE reads using MiXCR and keeps one entry per CDR3 protein. The repertoire consists of more than 55,000 distinct CDR3 sequences, with approximately 10% occurring once and the leading ten covering 9.6%. Time point of the sample: pre-sensitization, week 0. Treatment noted: therapeutic diphenylcyclopropenone sensitization with weekly scalp DPC. The sequencing used whole blood, collected in connection with sensitization to the hapten diphenylcyclopropenone (DPC). The receptors stem from a man aged 40-49 years with alopecia areata. Some clones in this sample may be carry-over from other donors' samples.

This clonotype was observed a handful of times. The rearrangement links TRBV20-1 to TRBJ2-1; D is perhaps TRBD1 or TRBD2 (5 bases each). V shed 3 bases and J shed 4 bases, with 19 bases lying between them. CDR3 length: 16 amino acids. Germline CDR1 and CDR2: DFQATT and SNEGSKA (reference sequence). The CDR3 nucleotides read TGCAGTGCTAGGGGAGTAGGGGAAAAAAGGTACAATGAGCAGTTCTTC. Protein product: CSARGVGEKRYNEQFF.

This clonotype showed up many times. The J gene is TRBJ2-7, the V gene TRBV7-9; 8 bases line up with TRBD1. This CDR3 spans 14 amino acids. With 5 bases clipped from V and 2 bases from J, the junction kept 5 bases outside the gene matches. Germline V gives CDR1 SEHNR, CDR2 FQNEAQ (reference sequence). In DNA form, the CDR3 reads TGTGCCAGCAGCGTCAACAGGGGGGCCTACGAGCAGTACTTC. It is translated as CASSVNRGAYEQYF.

This clonotype was detected only a few times. The chain uses TRBV20-1 and TRBJ2-7; the match to TRBD2 covers 8 bases. After removal of 6 bases from V and 1 base from J, the junction contained 14 bases not matched to a gene. The CDR3 length is 16 residues. Germline lookup yields CDR1 DFQATT and CDR2 SNEGSKA (reference sequence). CDR3 region: CSANPFSGTLSYEQYF. DNA for the CDR3: TGCAGTGCCAACCCCTTTAGCGGGACGCTATCCTACGAGCAGTACTTC.

The V and J genes are TRBV5-6 and TRBJ1-1, with D possibly being TRBD1 (5 bases). V was trimmed by 3 bases and J by 6 bases, leaving 15 bases between them. Germline V gene sequence: CDR1 SGHDT, CDR2 YYEEEE. This CDR3 is built from 14 residues. The CDR3 DNA follows: TGTGCCAGCAGCTCGGGACTCCCTGGCCCTGAAGCTTTCTTT. This translates into CASSSGLPGPEAFF.

This clonotype was detected once. The chain recombines TRBV5-1 with TRBJ2-1; maybe TRBD1 (5 bases). Germline V gene data show CDR1 as SGHRS and CDR2 as YFSETQ. This CDR3 region has 12 residues. V was cut by 1 base and J by 8 bases, with 7 bases left in between. Here the CDR3 DNA reads TGCGCCAGCAGCTTGAGGGGCTATGAGCAGTTCTTC. Translation: CASSLRGYEQFF. Full variable domain (missing parts from reference TRBV5-1 and TRBJ2-1): KAGVTQTPRYLIKTRGQQVTLSCSPISGHRSVSWYQQTPGQGLQFLFEYFSETQRNKGNFPGRFSGRQFSNSRSEMNVSTLELGDSALYLCASSLRGYEQFFGPGTRLTVL.

This clonotype was detected ten times or more. This chain links TRBV7-9 with TRBJ1-2; 7 bases agree with TRBD1. V dropped 5 bases and J dropped 0; count of bases not matched to a gene: 6. The V gene's germline CDR1 is SEHNR and CDR2 FQNEAQ (reference sequence). The CDR3 has 15 residues. CDR3 coding DNA: TGTGCCAGCAGCCCCGCCGGACAGGCTAACTATGGCTACACCTTC. Translation gives CASSPAGQANYGYTF.

The sample holds many counts of this clonotype. The chain combines TRBV28 with TRBJ1-5; no clear D. The CDR3 covers 16 residues. Germline lookup yields CDR1 MDHEN and CDR2 SYDVKM. The V end lost 7 bases, the J end lost 0 bases, and 16 bases lay between the germline ends. The CDR3 DNA sequence: TGTGCCAGCACCAATTCGCCCGGAGATAGCAATCAGCCCCAGCATTTT. Translation: CASTNSPGDSNQPQHF. Based on the CDR3 plus reference TRBV28 and TRBJ1-5, the full variable domain is DVKVTQSSRYLVKRTGEKVFLECVQDMDHENMFWYRQDPGLGLRLIYFSYDVKMKEKGDIPEGYSVSREKKERFSLILESASTNQTSMYLCASTNSPGDSNQPQHFGDGTRLSIL.

This rearrangement joins TRBV7-9 to TRBJ2-4; 11 bases map to TRBD1. Per germline, CDR1 SEHNR and CDR2 FQNEAQ (reference sequence). The CDR3 runs to 15 residues. Germline trimming cut 5 bases from V and 8 bases from J; bases unmatched to any gene: 8. Here the CDR3 reads CASSARTGGIDIQYF. CDR3 nucleotides: TGTGCCAGCAGCGCCCGGACAGGGGGCATTGACATTCAGTACTTC.

Only one count was recorded for this clonotype. The CDR3 sequence: CASSFGSPRGYGYTF. CDR3 nucleotides: TGTGCCAGCAGTTTCGGGAGCCCCCGGGGCTATGGCTACACCTTC. This chain links TRBV28 with TRBJ1-2; no definite D call. CDR3 length equals 15 residues. Germline CDR1 MDHEN, CDR2 SYDVKM. V was trimmed by 3 bases and J by 4 bases, leaving 15 bases between them.

This clonotype was counted between two and nine times. The chain links TRBV7-9 to TRBJ2-7; TRBD1 matches 10 bases. The length of the CDR3 is 15 residues. V shed 4 bases, J shed 2 bases, and the junction held 5 bases outside the gene matches. CDR1 is SEHNR and CDR2 is FQNEAQ in the germline V gene (reference sequence). The CDR3 is CASSWGQGLTYEQYF. CDR3 bases: TGTGCCAGCAGCTGGGGACAGGGGCTTACCTACGAGCAGTACTTC.

The chain joins TRBV6-1 to TRBJ2-1, with D possibly matching TRBD1 (6 bases). The V end lost 4 bases, the J end lost 4 bases, and 17 bases lay between the germline ends. The CDR3 has 16 residues. Per germline, CDR1 MNHNS and CDR2 SASEGT. The CDR3 spells CASSASFGQTYNEQFF. Written as DNA, the CDR3 is TGTGCCAGCAGTGCCTCCTTCGGACAGACATACAATGAGCAGTTCTTC.

This clonotype was seen repeatedly, ten times or more. The rearrangement uses TRBV10-3 and TRBJ1-6, with D unclear. CDR1 ENHRY and CDR2 SYGVKD come from the germline V gene. Trimming removed 6 bases from V and 3 bases from J, with 9 bases in between. The CDR3 is 14 amino acids. The CDR3 is CAIRVGDYNSPLHF. As DNA, the CDR3 is TGTGCCATCAGGGTGGGTGACTATAATTCACCCCTCCACTTT.

At least ten counts were recorded for this clonotype. The chain recombines TRBV18 with TRBJ1-2; a possible D gene is TRBD1 (5 bases). Germline CDR1 KGHSH, CDR2 LQKENI. Trimming stripped 1 base from V and 3 bases from J, with 12 bases between. The CDR3 spans 15 residues. The CDR3 is CASSPLKTDHYGYTF. The CDR3, as DNA: TGTGCCAGCTCACCACTGAAGACAGACCACTATGGCTACACCTTC.

This clonotype was picked up a small number of times. The chain couples TRBV9 to TRBJ2-2; 9 nucleotides agree with TRBD1. CDR1 and CDR2 from the germline V gene are SGDLS and YYNGEE. V shed 2 bases, J shed 5 bases, and the junction held 7 bases outside the gene matches. The CDR3 contains 16 residues. CDR3 in amino acids: CASSVSLQGATGELFF. CDR3 in DNA: TGTGCCAGCAGCGTTAGCTTACAGGGGGCGACCGGGGAGCTGTTTTTT.

A few counts support this clonotype. The V call is TRBV28, the J call TRBJ1-6; the D gene is possibly TRBD1 (6 bases). Trimming pared 8 bases from V and 5 bases from J, leaving 13 bases between. This CDR3 region has 14 residues. Per the germline V gene, CDR1 is MDHEN and CDR2 is SYDVKM. The CDR3 DNA is TGTGCCAGCGTAGGGGGGACCAATAATTCACCCCTCCACTTT. Its translation: CASVGGTNNSPLHF. Filled out from reference TRBV28 and TRBJ1-6, the complete variable domain reads DVKVTQSSRYLVKRTGEKVFLECVQDMDHENMFWYRQDPGLGLRLIYFSYDVKMKEKGDIPEGYSVSREKKERFSLILESASTNQTSMYLCASVGGTNNSPLHFGNGTRLTVT.

This clonotype came up a few times. This rearrangement joins TRBV13 to TRBJ1-6; D remains unclear. The CDR3 extends over 15 amino acids. V gave up 2 bases and J gave up 7 bases, with 12 bases separating them. Germline CDR1 PRHDT, CDR2 FYEKMQ (reference sequence). The CDR3 here is CASSLYAGGNSPLHF. DNA for the CDR3: TGTGCCAGCAGCTTATACGCAGGAGGCAATTCACCCCTCCACTTT.

The sample holds many counts of this clonotype. The chain combines TRBV27 with TRBJ2-1; D gene ambiguous. This CDR3 region has 11 residues. Trimming left V 2 bases short and J 8 bases short, with 4 bases between. Germline loops: CDR1 MNHEY, CDR2 SMNVEV (reference sequence). This CDR3 is CASSLGYEQFF. In nucleotides, the CDR3 is TGTGCCAGCAGTTTAGGGTATGAGCAGTTCTTC.

This clonotype was found a few times. The chain uses TRBV13 and TRBJ2-3, with D maybe TRBD2 (6 bases). This CDR3 has 17 amino acids. Trimming took off 0 bases at V and 0 bases at J, with 13 bases between the two ends. Germline V gives CDR1 PRHDT, CDR2 FYEKMQ (reference sequence). The CDR3 DNA follows: TGTGCCAGCAGCTTAGGCGGTAGCGGCTCTAGCACAGATACGCAGTATTTT. Translation: CASSLGGSGSSTDTQYF.